This TCR beta chain was recorded in a study of cytomegalovirus exposure and HLA in healthy donors. In the study overall: Some 180 million T cells yielded over 90 million unique TCR beta sequences in earlier analysis. Whole-study results and caveats: Near-uniform donor sequencing depth was presumed by presence/absence analyses.

Of note for this clone: Antigen unknown.

Researchers ran the PCR with 60 Vbeta and 13 Jbeta primers. Clones were read by immunoSEQ multiplex PCR, and TCRdb kept only the in-frame ones, dropping some. The data hold 75,000 to 80,000 clones, with around three quarters observed a single time. The donors comprised healthy bone marrow donors. The CDR3 is 14 amino acids. Germline values: CDR1 SQVTM, CDR2 ANQGSEA. This chain joins TRBV29-1 and TRBJ2-5; 7 nucleotides agree with TRBD1. Judging by the DNA end, TRBJ2-7 fits better; the J call may be wrong. This TCR derives from a male donor in good health and CMV-seropositive. The sequenced sample was PBMCs. The CDR3 sequence: CSAVDRISSYEQYF. In DNA, the CDR3 is TGCAGCGCCGTGGACAGGATAAGCTCCTACGAGCAGTACTTC.